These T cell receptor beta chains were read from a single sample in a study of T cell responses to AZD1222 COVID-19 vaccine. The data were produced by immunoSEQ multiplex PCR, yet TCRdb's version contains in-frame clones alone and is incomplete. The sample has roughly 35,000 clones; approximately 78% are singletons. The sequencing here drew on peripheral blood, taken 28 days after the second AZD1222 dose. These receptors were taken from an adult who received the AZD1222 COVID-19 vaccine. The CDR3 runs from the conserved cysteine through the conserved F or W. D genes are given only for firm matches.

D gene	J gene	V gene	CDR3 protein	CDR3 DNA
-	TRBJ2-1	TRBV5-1	CASSLELRNEQFF	TGCGCCAGCAGCTTGGAGCTCCGGAATGAGCAGTTCTTC
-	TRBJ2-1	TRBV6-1	CASSDVPQPEFF	TGTGCCAGCAGTGACGTACCTCAACCGGAGTTCTTC
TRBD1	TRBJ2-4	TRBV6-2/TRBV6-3	CASSQRRTGPIAKNIQYF	TGTGCCAGCAGCCAAAGAAGGACAGGTCCTATAGCCAAAAACATTCAGTACTTC
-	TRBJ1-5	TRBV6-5	CASSRDGHYQPQHF	TGTGCCAGCAGTCGGGACGGTCACTATCAGCCCCAGCATTTT
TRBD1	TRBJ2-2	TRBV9	CASSVDGTANTGELFF	TGTGCCAGCAGCGTAGATGGGACAGCTAACACCGGGGAGCTGTTTTTT
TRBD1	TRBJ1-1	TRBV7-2	CASSRDILGGEDFF	TGTGCCAGCAGCCGCGATATCCTAGGGGGCGAGGACTTCTTT
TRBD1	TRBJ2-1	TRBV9	CASSVVVGGGGNEQFF	TGTGCCAGCAGCGTAGTGGTAGGGGGCGGAGGCAATGAGCAGTTCTTC
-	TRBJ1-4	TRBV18	CASSHEGGNEKLFF	TGTGCCAGCTCACACGAAGGGGGAAATGAAAAACTGTTTTTT
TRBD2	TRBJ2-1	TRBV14	CASSQAWAGTSGSQTYNEQFF	TGTGCCAGCAGCCAAGCCTGGGCCGGGACTAGCGGGAGCCAGACCTATAATGAGCAGTTCTTC
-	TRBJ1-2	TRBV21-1	CASGEGEDGYTF	TGTGCCAGCGGGGAGGGGGAAGATGGCTACACCTTC